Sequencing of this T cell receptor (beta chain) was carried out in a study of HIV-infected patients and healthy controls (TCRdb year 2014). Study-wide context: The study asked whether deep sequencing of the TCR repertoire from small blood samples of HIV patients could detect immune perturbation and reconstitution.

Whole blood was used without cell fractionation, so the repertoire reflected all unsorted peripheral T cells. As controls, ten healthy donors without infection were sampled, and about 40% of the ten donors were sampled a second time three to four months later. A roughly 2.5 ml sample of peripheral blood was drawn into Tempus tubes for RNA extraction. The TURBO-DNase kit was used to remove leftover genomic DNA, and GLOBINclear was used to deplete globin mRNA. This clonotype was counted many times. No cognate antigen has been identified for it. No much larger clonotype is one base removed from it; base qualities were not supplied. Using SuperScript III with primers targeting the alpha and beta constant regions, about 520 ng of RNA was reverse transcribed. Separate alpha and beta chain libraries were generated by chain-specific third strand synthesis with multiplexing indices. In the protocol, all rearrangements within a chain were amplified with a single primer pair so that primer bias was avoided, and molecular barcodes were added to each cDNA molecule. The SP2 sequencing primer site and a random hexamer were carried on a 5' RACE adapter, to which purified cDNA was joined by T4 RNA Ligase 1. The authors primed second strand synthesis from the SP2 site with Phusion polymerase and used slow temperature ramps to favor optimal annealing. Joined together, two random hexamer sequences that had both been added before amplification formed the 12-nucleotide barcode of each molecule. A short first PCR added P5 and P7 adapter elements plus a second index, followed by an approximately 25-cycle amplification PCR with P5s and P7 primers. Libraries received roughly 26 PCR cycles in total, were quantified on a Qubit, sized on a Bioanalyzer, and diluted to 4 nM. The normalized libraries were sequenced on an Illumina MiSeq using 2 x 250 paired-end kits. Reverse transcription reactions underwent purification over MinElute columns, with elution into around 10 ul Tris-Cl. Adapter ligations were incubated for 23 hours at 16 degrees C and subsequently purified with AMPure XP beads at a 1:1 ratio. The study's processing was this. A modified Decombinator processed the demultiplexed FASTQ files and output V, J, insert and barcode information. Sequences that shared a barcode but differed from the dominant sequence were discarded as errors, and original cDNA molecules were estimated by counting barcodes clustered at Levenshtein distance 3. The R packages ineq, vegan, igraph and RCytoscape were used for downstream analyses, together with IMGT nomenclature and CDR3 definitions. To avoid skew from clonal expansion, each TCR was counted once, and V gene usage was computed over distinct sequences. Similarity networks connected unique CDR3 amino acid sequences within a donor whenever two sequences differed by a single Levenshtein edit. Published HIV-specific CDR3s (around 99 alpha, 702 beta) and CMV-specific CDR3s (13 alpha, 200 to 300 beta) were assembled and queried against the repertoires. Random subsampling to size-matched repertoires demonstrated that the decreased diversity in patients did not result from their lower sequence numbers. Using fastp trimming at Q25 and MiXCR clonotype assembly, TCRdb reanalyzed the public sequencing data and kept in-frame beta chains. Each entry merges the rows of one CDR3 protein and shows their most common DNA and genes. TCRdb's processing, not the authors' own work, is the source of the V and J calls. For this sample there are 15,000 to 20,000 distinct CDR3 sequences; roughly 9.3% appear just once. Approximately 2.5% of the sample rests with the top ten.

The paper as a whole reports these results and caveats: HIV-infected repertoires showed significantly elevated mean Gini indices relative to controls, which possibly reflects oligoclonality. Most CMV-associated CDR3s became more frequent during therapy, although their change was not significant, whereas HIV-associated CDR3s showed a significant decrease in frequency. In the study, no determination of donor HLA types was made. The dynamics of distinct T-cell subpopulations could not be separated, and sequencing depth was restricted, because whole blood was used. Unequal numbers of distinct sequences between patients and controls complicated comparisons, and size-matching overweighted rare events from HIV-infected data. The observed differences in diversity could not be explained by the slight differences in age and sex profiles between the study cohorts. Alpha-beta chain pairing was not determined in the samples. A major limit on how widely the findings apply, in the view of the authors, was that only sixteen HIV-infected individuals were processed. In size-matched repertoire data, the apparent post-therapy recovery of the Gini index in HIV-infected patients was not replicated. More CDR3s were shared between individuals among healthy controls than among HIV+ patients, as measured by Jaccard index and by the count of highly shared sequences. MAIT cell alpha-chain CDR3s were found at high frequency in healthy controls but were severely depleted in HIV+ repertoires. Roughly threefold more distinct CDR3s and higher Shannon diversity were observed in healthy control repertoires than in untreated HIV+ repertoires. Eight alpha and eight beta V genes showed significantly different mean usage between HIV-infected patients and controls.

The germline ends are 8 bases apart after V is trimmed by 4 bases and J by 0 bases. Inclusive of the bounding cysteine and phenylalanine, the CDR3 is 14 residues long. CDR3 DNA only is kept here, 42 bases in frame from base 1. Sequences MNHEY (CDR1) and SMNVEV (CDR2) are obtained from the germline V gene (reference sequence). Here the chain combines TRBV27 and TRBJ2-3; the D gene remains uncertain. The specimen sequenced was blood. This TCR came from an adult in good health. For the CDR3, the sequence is CASSSLGSTDTQYF. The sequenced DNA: TGTGCCAGCAGTTCCTTGGGGAGCACAGATACGCAGTATTTT.